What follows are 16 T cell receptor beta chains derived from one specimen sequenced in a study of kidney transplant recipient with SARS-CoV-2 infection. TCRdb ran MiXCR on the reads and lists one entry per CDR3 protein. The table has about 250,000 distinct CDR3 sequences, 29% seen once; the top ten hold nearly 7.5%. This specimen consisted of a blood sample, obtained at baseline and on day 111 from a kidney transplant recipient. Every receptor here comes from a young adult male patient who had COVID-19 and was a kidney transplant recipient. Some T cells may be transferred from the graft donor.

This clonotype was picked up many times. The CDR3 reads CASKSKYSRKTYGYTF. The CDR3 DNA reads as TGTGCCAGCAAGAGCAAGTACTCAAGAAAGACCTATGGCTACACCTTC. The genes are TRBV9 and TRBJ1-2; no reliable D call. The CDR3 length is 16 residues. Germline V gives CDR1 SGDLS, CDR2 YYNGEE. V was pared by 6 bases and J by 4 bases, with 22 bases between.

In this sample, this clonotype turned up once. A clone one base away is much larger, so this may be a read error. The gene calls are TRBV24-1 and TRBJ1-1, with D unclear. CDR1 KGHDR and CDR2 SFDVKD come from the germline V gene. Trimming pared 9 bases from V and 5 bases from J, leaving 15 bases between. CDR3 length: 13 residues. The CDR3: CATGREGGTEAFF. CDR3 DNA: TGTGCCACCGGTCGAGAGGGAGGAACTGAAGCTTTCTTT.

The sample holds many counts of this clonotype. CDR3 nucleotides: TGTGCCAGCAGCATTCGTTATCCCATTTCTTTCTCTGAGACCCAGTACTTC. This codes for CASSIRYPISFSETQYF. V gene TRBV3-1 combines with J gene TRBJ2-5; D is unresolved. In germline, CDR1 is LGHDT, CDR2 YNNKEL (reference sequence). Trimming left V 5 bases short and J 5 bases short, with 24 bases between. This CDR3 is built from 17 residues.

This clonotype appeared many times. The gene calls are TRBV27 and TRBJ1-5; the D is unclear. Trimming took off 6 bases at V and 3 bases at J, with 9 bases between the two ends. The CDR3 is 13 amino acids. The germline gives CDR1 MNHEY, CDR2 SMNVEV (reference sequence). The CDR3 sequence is CASRTDINQPQHF. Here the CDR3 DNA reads TGTGCCAGCAGAACAGATATCAATCAGCCCCAGCATTTT.

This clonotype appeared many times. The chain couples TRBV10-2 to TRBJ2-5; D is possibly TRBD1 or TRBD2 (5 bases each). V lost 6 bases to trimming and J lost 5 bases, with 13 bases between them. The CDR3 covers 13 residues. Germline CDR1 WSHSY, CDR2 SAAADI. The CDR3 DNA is TGCGCCAGCAGGAGGGGCGCTGGTGAGACCCAGTACTTC. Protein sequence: CASRRGAGETQYF.

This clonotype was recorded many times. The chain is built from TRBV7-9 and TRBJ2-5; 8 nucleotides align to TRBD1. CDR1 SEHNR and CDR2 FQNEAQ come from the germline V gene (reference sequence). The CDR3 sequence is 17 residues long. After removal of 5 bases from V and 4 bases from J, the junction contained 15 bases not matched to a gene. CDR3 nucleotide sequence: TGTGCCAGCAGCCCCAATGATGGGCAGGGGGCGGGAGAGACCCAGTACTTC. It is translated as CASSPNDGQGAGETQYF.

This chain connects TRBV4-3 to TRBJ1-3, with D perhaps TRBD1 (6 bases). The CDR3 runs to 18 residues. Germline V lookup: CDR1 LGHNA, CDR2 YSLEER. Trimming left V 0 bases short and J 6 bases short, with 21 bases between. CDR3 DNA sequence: TGCGCCAGCAGCCAAGAGGGACACGGTTTACCAAACGAAAACACCATATATTTT. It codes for CASSQEGHGLPNENTIYF.

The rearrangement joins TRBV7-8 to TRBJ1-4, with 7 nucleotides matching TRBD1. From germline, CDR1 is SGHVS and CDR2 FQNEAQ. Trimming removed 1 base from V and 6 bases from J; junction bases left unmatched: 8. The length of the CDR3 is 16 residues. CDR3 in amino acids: CASSLGVVRGYEKLFF. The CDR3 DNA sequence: TGTGCCAGCAGCTTAGGCGTGGTCAGGGGGTATGAAAAACTGTTTTTT.

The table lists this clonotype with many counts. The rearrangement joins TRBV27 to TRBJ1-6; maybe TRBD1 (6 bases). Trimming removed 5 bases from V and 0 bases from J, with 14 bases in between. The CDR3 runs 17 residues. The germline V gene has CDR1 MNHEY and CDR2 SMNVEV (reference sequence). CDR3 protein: CASSILQGRSYNSPLHF. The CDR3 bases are TGTGCCAGCAGTATCCTACAGGGTCGCTCCTATAATTCACCCCTCCACTTT.

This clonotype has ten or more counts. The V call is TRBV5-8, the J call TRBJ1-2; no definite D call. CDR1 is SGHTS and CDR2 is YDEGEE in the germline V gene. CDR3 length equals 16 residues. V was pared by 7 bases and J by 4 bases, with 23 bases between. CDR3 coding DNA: TGTGCCAGCGGCGAGTTTCATCCACGAAAGACCTATGGCTACACCTTC. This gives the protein CASGEFHPRKTYGYTF.

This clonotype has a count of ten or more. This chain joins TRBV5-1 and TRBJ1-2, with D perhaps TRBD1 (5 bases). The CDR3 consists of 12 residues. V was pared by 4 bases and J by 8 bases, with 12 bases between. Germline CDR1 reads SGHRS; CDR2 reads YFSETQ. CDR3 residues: CASSPPGEGYTF. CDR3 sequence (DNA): TGCGCCAGCAGCCCACCGGGGGAGGGCTACACCTTC.

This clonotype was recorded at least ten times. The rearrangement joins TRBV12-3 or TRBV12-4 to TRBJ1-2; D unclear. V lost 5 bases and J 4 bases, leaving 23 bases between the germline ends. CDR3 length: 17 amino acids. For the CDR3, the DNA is TGTGCCAGCAGTCAGCAAATCACAGCAGGAAAGACCTATGGCTACACCTTC. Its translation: CASSQQITAGKTYGYTF.

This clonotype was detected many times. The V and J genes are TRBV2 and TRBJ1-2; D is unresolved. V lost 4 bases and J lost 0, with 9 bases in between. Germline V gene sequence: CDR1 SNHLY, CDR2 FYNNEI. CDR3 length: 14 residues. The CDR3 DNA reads TGTGCCAGCAGTGTCTGGGGTTCTAACTATGGCTACACCTTC. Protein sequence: CASSVWGSNYGYTF.

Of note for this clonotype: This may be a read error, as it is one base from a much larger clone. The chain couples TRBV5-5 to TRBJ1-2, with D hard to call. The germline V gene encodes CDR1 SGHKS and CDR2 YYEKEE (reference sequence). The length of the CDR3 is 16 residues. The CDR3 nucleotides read TGTGCCAGCCAATGGTTTGTCTCGCGAAAGACCTATGGCTGCACCTTC. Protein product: CASQWFVSRKTYGCTF.

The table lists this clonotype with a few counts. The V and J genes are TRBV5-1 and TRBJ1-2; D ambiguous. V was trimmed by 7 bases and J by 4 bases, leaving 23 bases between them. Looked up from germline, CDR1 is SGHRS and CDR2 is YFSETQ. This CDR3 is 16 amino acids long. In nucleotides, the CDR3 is TGCGCCAGCGGAGCACAATCGGTTCGAAAGACCTATGGCTACACCTTC. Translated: CASGAQSVRKTYGYTF.

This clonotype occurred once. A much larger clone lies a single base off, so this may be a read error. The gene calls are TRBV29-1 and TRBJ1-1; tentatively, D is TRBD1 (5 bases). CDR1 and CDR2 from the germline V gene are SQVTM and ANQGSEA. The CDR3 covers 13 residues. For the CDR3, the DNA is TGCAGCGTGTTGAAGGGGCTTAGGACTGAAGCTTCCTTT. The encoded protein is CSVLKGLRTEASF.